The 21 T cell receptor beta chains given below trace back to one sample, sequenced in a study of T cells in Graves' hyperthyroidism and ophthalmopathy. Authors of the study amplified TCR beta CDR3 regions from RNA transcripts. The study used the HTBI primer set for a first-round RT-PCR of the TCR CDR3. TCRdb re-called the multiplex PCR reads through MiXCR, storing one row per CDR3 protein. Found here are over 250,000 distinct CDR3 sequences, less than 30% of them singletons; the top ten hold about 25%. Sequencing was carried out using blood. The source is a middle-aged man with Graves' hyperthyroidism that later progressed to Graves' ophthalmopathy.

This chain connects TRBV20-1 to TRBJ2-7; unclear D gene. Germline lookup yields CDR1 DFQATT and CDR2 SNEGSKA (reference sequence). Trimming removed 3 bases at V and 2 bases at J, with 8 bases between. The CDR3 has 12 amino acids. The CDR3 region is CSASLVPYEQYF. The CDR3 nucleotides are TGCAGTGCTAGCTTGGTCCCCTACGAGCAGTACTTC.

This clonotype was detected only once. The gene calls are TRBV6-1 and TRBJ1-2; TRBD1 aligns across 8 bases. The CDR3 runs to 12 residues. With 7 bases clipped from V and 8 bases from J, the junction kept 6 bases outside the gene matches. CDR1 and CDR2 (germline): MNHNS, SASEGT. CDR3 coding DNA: TGTGCCAGCACCGGACAGGGTTTGGGCTACACCTTC. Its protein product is CASTGQGLGYTF.

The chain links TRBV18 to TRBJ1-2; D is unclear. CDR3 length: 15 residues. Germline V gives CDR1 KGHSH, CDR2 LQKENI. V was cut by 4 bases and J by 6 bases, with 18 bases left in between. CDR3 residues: CASSLSRQVDNGYTF. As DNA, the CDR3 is TGTGCCAGCTCACTATCAAGGCAGGTTGACAATGGCTACACCTTC.

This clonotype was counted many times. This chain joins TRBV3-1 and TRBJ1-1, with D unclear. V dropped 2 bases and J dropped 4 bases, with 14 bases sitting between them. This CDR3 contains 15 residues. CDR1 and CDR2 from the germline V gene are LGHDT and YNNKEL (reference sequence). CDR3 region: CASSQLGRAVTEAFF. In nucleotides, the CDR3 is TGTGCCAGCAGCCAACTTGGGAGGGCGGTCACTGAAGCTTTCTTT.

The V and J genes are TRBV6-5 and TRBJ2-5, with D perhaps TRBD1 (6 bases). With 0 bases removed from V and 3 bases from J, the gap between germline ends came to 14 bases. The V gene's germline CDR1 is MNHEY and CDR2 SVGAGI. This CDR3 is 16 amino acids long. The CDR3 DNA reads TGTGCCAGCAGTTACTCGGTCTGGACAGCTAAAGAGACCCAGTACTTC. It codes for CASSYSVWTAKETQYF.

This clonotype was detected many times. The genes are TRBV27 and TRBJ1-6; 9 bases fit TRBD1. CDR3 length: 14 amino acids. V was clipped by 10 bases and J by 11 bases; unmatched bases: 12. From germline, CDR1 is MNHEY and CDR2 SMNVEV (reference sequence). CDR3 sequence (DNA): TGTGCCACCGCCCCGGGACAGGGTCTTCCACCCCTCCACTTT. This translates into CATAPGQGLPPLHF.

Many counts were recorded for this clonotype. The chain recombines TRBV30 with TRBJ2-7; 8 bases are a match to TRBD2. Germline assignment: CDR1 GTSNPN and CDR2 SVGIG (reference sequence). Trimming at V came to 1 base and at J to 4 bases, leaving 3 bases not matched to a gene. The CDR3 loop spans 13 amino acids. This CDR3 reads CAWSAGGPYEQYF. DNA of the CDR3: TGTGCCTGGAGTGCGGGAGGGCCATACGAGCAGTACTTC.

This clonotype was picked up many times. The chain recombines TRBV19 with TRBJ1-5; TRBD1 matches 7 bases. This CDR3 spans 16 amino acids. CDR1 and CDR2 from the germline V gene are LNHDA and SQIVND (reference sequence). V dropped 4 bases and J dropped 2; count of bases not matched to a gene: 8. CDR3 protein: CASSTRQGSGNQPQHF. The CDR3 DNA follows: TGTGCCAGTAGTACCCGACAGGGTTCCGGCAATCAGCCCCAGCATTTT. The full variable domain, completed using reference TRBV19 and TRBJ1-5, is DGGITQSPKYLFRKEGQNVTLSCEQNLNHDAMYWYRQDPGQGLRLIYYSQIVNDFQKGDIAEGYSVSREKKESFPLTVTSAQKNPTAFYLCASSTRQGSGNQPQHFGDGTRLSIL.

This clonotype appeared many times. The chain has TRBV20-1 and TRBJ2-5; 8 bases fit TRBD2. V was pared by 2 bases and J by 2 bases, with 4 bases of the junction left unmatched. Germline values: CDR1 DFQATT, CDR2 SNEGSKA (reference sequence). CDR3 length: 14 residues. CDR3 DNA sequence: TGCAGTGCTAGAACCGTAGCGGGACAAGAGACCCAGTACTTC. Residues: CSARTVAGQETQYF.

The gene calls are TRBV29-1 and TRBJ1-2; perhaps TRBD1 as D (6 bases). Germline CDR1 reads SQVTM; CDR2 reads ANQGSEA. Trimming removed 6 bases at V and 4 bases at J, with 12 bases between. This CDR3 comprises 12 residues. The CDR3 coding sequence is TGCAGCGTAATTTCAGGGGTCTATGGCTACACCTTC. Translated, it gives CSVISGVYGYTF.

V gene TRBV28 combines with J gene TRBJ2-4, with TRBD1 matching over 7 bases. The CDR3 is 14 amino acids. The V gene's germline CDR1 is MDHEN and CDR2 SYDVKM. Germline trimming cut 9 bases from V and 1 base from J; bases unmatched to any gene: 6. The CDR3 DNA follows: TGTGCCAGTTCCCGGGGACAGGCCAAAAACATTCAGTACTTC. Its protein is CASSRGQAKNIQYF.

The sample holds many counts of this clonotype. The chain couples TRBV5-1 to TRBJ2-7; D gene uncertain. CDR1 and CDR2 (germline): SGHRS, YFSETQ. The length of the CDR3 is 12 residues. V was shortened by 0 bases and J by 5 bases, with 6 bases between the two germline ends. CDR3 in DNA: TGCGCCAGCAGCTTGGATGGGGACGAGCAGTACTTC. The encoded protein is CASSLDGDEQYF.

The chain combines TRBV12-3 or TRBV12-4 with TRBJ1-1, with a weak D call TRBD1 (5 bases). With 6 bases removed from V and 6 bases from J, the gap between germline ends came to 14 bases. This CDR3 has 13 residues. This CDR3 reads CASSLALGPEAFF. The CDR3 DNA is TGTGCCAGCAGCCTCGCCCTGGGGCCTGAAGCTTTCTTT.

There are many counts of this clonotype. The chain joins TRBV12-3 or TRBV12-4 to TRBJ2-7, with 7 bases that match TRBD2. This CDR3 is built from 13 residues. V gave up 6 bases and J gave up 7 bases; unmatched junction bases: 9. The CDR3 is CASRPTSSGEQYF. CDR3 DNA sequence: TGTGCCAGCAGGCCGACTAGCTCGGGGGAGCAGTACTTC.

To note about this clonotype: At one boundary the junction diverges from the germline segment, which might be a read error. The CDR3 region is CASSAEVWEQCF. The CDR3 bases are TGTGCCAGCAGTGCAGAGGTTTGGGAGCAGTGCTTC. This rearrangement joins TRBV12-3 or TRBV12-4 to TRBJ2-7; possibly TRBD2 for D (5 bases). The CDR3 is made up of 12 amino acids.

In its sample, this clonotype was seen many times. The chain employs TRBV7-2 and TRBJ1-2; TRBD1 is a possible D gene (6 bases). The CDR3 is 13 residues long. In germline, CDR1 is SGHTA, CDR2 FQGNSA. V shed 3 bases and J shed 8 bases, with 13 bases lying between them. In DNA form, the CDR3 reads TGTGCCAGCAGCTTGCAGGGGTCGAGAGGCTACACCTTC. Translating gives CASSLQGSRGYTF.

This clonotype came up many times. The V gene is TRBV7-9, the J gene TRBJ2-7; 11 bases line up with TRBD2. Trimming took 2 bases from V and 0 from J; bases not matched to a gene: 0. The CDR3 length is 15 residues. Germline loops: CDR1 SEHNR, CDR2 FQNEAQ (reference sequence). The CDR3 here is CASSLTSGSSYEQYF. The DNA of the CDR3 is TGTGCCAGCAGCTTAACTAGCGGGAGCTCCTACGAGCAGTACTTC.

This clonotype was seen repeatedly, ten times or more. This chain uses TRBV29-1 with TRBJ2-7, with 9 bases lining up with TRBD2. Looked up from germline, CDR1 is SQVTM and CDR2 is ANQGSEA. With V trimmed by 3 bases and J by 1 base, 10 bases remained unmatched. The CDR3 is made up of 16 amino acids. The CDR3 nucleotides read TGCAGCGTTGAGGTTGATCTAGCGGGAAAGTCCTACGAGCAGTACTTC. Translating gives CSVEVDLAGKSYEQYF.

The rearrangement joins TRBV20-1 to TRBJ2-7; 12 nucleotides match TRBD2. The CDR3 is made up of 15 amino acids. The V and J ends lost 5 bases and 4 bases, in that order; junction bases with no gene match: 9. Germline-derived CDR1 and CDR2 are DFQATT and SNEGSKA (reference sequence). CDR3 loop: CSAPDRLAGVYEQYF. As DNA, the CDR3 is TGCAGTGCTCCCGACAGACTAGCGGGAGTTTACGAGCAGTACTTC.

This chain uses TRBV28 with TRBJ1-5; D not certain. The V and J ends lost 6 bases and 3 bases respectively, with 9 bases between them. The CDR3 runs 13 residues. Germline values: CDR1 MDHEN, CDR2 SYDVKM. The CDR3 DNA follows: TGTGCCAGCAGCAGACCCCCCAATCAGCCCCAGCATTTT. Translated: CASSRPPNQPQHF.

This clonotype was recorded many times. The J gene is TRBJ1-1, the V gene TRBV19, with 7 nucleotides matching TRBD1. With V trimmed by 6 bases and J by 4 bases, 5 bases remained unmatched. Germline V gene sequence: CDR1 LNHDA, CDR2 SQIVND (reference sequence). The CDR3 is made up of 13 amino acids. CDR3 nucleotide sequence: TGTGCCAGTAGCCAAACAGGGGTCACTGAAGCTTTCTTT. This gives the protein CASSQTGVTEAFF.